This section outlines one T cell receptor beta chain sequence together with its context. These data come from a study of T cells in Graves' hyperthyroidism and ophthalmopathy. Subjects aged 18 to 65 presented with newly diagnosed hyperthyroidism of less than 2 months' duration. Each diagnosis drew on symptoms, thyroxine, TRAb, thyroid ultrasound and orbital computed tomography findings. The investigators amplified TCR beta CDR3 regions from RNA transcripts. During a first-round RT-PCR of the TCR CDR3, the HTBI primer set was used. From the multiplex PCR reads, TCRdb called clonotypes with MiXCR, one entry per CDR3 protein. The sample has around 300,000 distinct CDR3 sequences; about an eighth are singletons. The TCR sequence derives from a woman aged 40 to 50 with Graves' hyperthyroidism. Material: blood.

The CDR3 DNA sequence: TGCGCCAGCATGTTGGGTAGCGGGAACACCGGGGAGCTGTTTTTT. Encoded protein: CASMLGSGNTGELFF. This chain connects TRBV5-1 to TRBJ2-2; a possible D gene is TRBD2 (6 bases). The CDR3 has 15 residues. Trimming shortened V by 6 bases and J by 1 base, and 13 bases separated the two germline ends. CDR1 and CDR2 (germline): SGHRS, YFSETQ.